This TCR beta chain is drawn from a study of T cell responses to AZD1222 COVID-19 vaccine. Whole-study context: Second-dose groups at about 4 or about 12 weeks were pooled.

Study-wide points: Donors were largely white British and mainly female; clonal diversity was possibly underestimated.

TCRdb's table, derived via immunoSEQ multiplex PCR, lists solely in-frame clones and lacks some. The sample holds 110,000 to 150,000 clones, around 88% seen once. The trim removed 0 bases at V and 4 bases at J, leaving 1 base unmatched. The CDR3 totals 14 residues. Germline CDR1 reads GTSNPN; CDR2 reads SVGIG (reference sequence). Turning to this clone: Antigen specificity is unknown.

The chain carries TRBV30 and TRBJ2-7, with 12 bases aligning to TRBD2. This receptor was identified in an adult in good health. This specimen consisted of peripheral blood, obtained on day 0 of AZD1222 vaccination. CDR3 sequence: CAWSVLAGGYEQYF. DNA of the CDR3: TGTGCCTGGAGTGTACTAGCGGGGGGTTACGAGCAGTACTTC.